A selection of T cell receptor beta chains follows, all from one sample in a study of cytomegalovirus exposure and HLA in healthy donors. Only in-frame clones appear in the TCRdb table, and some are missing; sequencing was by immunoSEQ multiplex PCR. The data contain about 130,000 clones, 75% to 85% of them seen just once; the ten biggest clones take up 2% to 3%. Sequencing was carried out using PBMCs. These receptors all stem from a man aged 50-59 years in good health and CMV-seronegative. The CDR3 runs from the conserved cysteine through the conserved F or W. Fields, in order: clone size, J gene, D gene, V gene, CDR3 DNA, CDR3 protein. The D gene is left open where the match is weak. Expanded clones are given a class, and other clones once, few, many or no size at all.

clone size: few; J gene: TRBJ1-3; D gene: -; V gene: TRBV4-2; CDR3 DNA: TGTGCCAGCAGCCAAGGACAGGACTCTGGAAACACCATATATTTT; CDR3 protein: CASSQGQDSGNTIYF
clone size: few; J gene: TRBJ2-5; D gene: -; V gene: TRBV5-5; CDR3 DNA: TGTGCCAGCAGCTTGGGACAGGTACAAGAGACCCAGTACTTC; CDR3 protein: CASSLGQVQETQYF
clone size: -; J gene: TRBJ1-1; D gene: -; V gene: TRBV25-1; CDR3 DNA: TGTGCCAGCAGCCCAGGGATATCTGAAGCTTTCTTT; CDR3 protein: CASSPGISEAFF
clone size: -; J gene: TRBJ2-5; D gene: TRBD2; V gene: TRBV2; CDR3 DNA: TGTGCCAGCAGCGAAAGACTAGCGGGGGGCCAAGAGACCCAGTACTTC; CDR3 protein: CASSERLAGGQETQYF
clone size: -; J gene: TRBJ2-1; D gene: -; V gene: TRBV18; CDR3 DNA: TGTGCCAGCTCACGACTTGAATACAATGAGCAGTTCTTC; CDR3 protein: CASSRLEYNEQFF
clone size: -; J gene: TRBJ2-5; D gene: -; V gene: TRBV11-2; CDR3 DNA: TGTGCCAGCAGCTTTGGGCAGCTCGGCCAAGAGACCCAGTACTTC; CDR3 protein: CASSFGQLGQETQYF
clone size: -; J gene: TRBJ2-7; D gene: TRBD2; V gene: TRBV9; CDR3 DNA: TGTGCCAGCAGCGCAGCGGGGGGGCCTTCCTACGAGCAGTACTTC; CDR3 protein: CASSAAGGPSYEQYF
clone size: -; J gene: TRBJ2-5; D gene: TRBD1; V gene: TRBV7-9; CDR3 DNA: TGTGCCAGCAGCCCCCGCACAGCCGGGACAGCATGGGAGACCCAGTACTTC; CDR3 protein: CASSPRTAGTAWETQYF
clone size: -; J gene: TRBJ1-2; D gene: -; V gene: TRBV19; CDR3 DNA: TGTGCCAGTAGTACCGGGACTTTCAGCACCTTC; CDR3 protein: CASSTGTFSTF
clone size: -; J gene: TRBJ1-5; D gene: TRBD1; V gene: TRBV19; CDR3 DNA: TGTGCCAGCGCCCAGGGGGACGATAGCAATCAGCCCCAGCATTTT; CDR3 protein: CASAQGDDSNQPQHF
clone size: once; J gene: TRBJ1-4; D gene: -; V gene: TRBV7-9; CDR3 DNA: TGTGCCAGCACCAGAGAGGGCGTTGGAACTAATGAAAAACTGTTTTTT; CDR3 protein: CASTREGVGTNEKLFF
clone size: -; J gene: TRBJ1-3; D gene: -; V gene: TRBV27; CDR3 DNA: TGTGCCAGCAGTTTAGGAGGGGACTCTGGAAACACCATATATTTT; CDR3 protein: CASSLGGDSGNTIYF
clone size: -; J gene: TRBJ2-7; D gene: -; V gene: TRBV5-5; CDR3 DNA: TGTGCCAGCAGCTTGTTTGTGACAGTCCGCTACGAGCAGTACTTC; CDR3 protein: CASSLFVTVRYEQYF
clone size: -; J gene: TRBJ2-2; D gene: TRBD2; V gene: TRBV4-2; CDR3 DNA: TGTGCCAGCAGCCCTAGCGGGGGGGCCGGCACCGGGGAGCTGTTTTTT; CDR3 protein: CASSPSGGAGTGELFF
clone size: -; J gene: TRBJ1-2; D gene: TRBD1; V gene: TRBV27; CDR3 DNA: TGTGCCAGCAGTTGGACGGGACAGGGGGTCGATGGCTACACCTTC; CDR3 protein: CASSWTGQGVDGYTF
clone size: -; J gene: TRBJ1-2; D gene: TRBD1; V gene: TRBV27; CDR3 DNA: TGTGCCAGCAGTAAACAGGGGAACTATGGCTACACCTTC; CDR3 protein: CASSKQGNYGYTF
clone size: -; J gene: TRBJ1-5; D gene: -; V gene: TRBV19; CDR3 DNA: TGTGCCAGTAGTATGGGAGTGGGAGCTTGGCCCCAGCATTTT; CDR3 protein: CASSMGVGAWPQHF
clone size: -; J gene: TRBJ1-1; D gene: -; V gene: TRBV9; CDR3 DNA: TGTGCCAGCAGCGTCTCCTTTGTGACTGAAGCTTTCTTT; CDR3 protein: CASSVSFVTEAFF
clone size: -; J gene: TRBJ2-3; D gene: -; V gene: TRBV5-1; CDR3 DNA: TGCGCCAGCAGCCTGCAGGCCCCTACGCAGTATTTT; CDR3 protein: CASSLQAPTQYF
clone size: -; J gene: TRBJ2-3; D gene: -; V gene: TRBV6-6; CDR3 DNA: TGTGCCAGCAAAGACAGTCCGAAACCCACAGATACGCAGTATTTT; CDR3 protein: CASKDSPKPTDTQYF
clone size: -; J gene: TRBJ1-5; D gene: TRBD1; V gene: TRBV18; CDR3 DNA: TGTGCCAGCTCACCCAGGACAGGAGATCAGCCCCAGCATTTT; CDR3 protein: CASSPRTGDQPQHF
clone size: -; J gene: TRBJ2-5; D gene: -; V gene: TRBV5-1; CDR3 DNA: TGCGCCAGCAGCTTGGACTCCACGGTGGAGACCCAGTACTTC; CDR3 protein: CASSLDSTVETQYF
clone size: -; J gene: TRBJ2-1; D gene: -; V gene: TRBV2; CDR3 DNA: TGTGCCAGCAGTGCAGACACTGGCTCCTACAATGAGCAGTTCTTC; CDR3 protein: CASSADTGSYNEQFF
clone size: -; J gene: TRBJ2-1; D gene: TRBD2; V gene: TRBV4-3; CDR3 DNA: TGCGCCAGCAGCCAAGATATGAGGCGGGGGGGCCACGTCCTGTTCTTC; CDR3 protein: CASSQDMRRGGHVLFF
clone size: -; J gene: TRBJ1-1; D gene: -; V gene: TRBV6-5; CDR3 DNA: TGTGCCAGTAAGCAGGTGGACACTGAAGCTTTCTTT; CDR3 protein: CASKQVDTEAFF
clone size: -; J gene: TRBJ2-1; D gene: -; V gene: TRBV5-6; CDR3 DNA: TGTGCCAGCAGCTGGGATCCAGGGAAGGATGAGCAGTTCTTC; CDR3 protein: CASSWDPGKDEQFF
clone size: -; J gene: TRBJ1-1; D gene: TRBD1; V gene: TRBV11-1; CDR3 DNA: TGTGCCAGCAGCTTAGAGCTGCAGGGGGATTCTGAAGCTTTCTTT; CDR3 protein: CASSLELQGDSEAFF
clone size: -; J gene: TRBJ1-5; D gene: -; V gene: TRBV19; CDR3 DNA: TGTGCCAGTAGTATAGTCAGGGGTGGTCAGCCCCAGCATTTT; CDR3 protein: CASSIVRGGQPQHF
clone size: -; J gene: TRBJ2-3; D gene: TRBD2; V gene: TRBV9; CDR3 DNA: TGTGCCAGCAGCGTAGCGCGGGGGGGCAGGACAGATACGCAGTATTTT; CDR3 protein: CASSVARGGRTDTQYF
clone size: -; J gene: TRBJ2-3; D gene: TRBD2; V gene: TRBV5-1; CDR3 DNA: TGCGCCAGCAGCTTGGCCGCGGGAGGGGCAGATACGCAGTATTTT; CDR3 protein: CASSLAAGGADTQYF
clone size: -; J gene: TRBJ1-1; D gene: -; V gene: TRBV10-3; CDR3 DNA: TGTGCCTCCCTTGGAACGGGGGAAGCTTTCTTT; CDR3 protein: CASLGTGEAFF
clone size: once; J gene: TRBJ1-6; D gene: -; V gene: TRBV5-5; CDR3 DNA: TGTGCCAGCGGATGGGAGGGCCCTGGGTCACCCCTCCACTTT; CDR3 protein: CASGWEGPGSPLHF
clone size: -; J gene: TRBJ2-3; D gene: -; V gene: TRBV6-6; CDR3 DNA: TGTGCCAGCGTTGGGGGCCGCAGACAAGATACGCAGTATTTT; CDR3 protein: CASVGGRRQDTQYF
clone size: once; J gene: TRBJ1-1; D gene: -; V gene: TRBV5-4; CDR3 DNA: TGTGCCAGCAGCTTTGGACAGAAGAACACTGAAGCTTTCTTT; CDR3 protein: CASSFGQKNTEAFF
clone size: -; J gene: TRBJ1-5; D gene: TRBD1; V gene: TRBV2; CDR3 DNA: TGTGCCAGCAGCAACTCAGGGGGATATCAGCCCCAGCATTTT; CDR3 protein: CASSNSGGYQPQHF
clone size: -; J gene: TRBJ2-2; D gene: -; V gene: TRBV15; CDR3 DNA: TGTGCCACCAGCAGAGATGGGACATCCCACACCGGGGAGCTGTTTTTT; CDR3 protein: CATSRDGTSHTGELFF
clone size: -; J gene: TRBJ1-3; D gene: -; V gene: TRBV6-6; CDR3 DNA: TGTGCCAGTACTGGAGGCACTTCTGGAAACACCATATATTTT; CDR3 protein: CASTGGTSGNTIYF
clone size: -; J gene: TRBJ1-5; D gene: -; V gene: TRBV6-1; CDR3 DNA: TGTGCCAGCGGGGCCCCCAATCAGCCCCAGCATTTT; CDR3 protein: CASGAPNQPQHF
clone size: -; J gene: TRBJ1-4; D gene: -; V gene: TRBV27; CDR3 DNA: TGTGCCAGCAGACCCAGGTTTAATGAAAAACTGTTTTTT; CDR3 protein: CASRPRFNEKLFF
clone size: -; J gene: TRBJ2-2; D gene: TRBD1; V gene: TRBV5-1; CDR3 DNA: TGCGCCAGCAGTACAGGGGGAAACACCGGGGAGCTGTTTTTT; CDR3 protein: CASSTGGNTGELFF
clone size: -; J gene: TRBJ1-1; D gene: -; V gene: TRBV7-9; CDR3 DNA: TGTGCCAGCATCGGGGGCACTGAAGCTTTCTTT; CDR3 protein: CASIGGTEAFF
clone size: -; J gene: TRBJ2-3; D gene: -; V gene: TRBV9; CDR3 DNA: TGTGCCAGCAGCGTAGGCGGGTCCGACACAGATACGCAGTATTTT; CDR3 protein: CASSVGGSDTDTQYF
clone size: -; J gene: TRBJ2-7; D gene: TRBD1; V gene: TRBV4-2; CDR3 DNA: TGTGCCAGCGGGACAGGGAGGGCCTACGAGCAGTACTTC; CDR3 protein: CASGTGRAYEQYF
clone size: -; J gene: TRBJ1-2; D gene: TRBD1; V gene: TRBV30; CDR3 DNA: TGTGCCTGGGCGACGACAGGGCTCAATGGCTACACCTTC; CDR3 protein: CAWATTGLNGYTF
clone size: once; J gene: TRBJ1-5; D gene: -; V gene: TRBV2; CDR3 DNA: TGTGCCAGCAGTCCAGGGAGGCTGAGCAATCAGCCCCAGCATTTT; CDR3 protein: CASSPGRLSNQPQHF
clone size: -; J gene: TRBJ1-5; D gene: -; V gene: TRBV6-1; CDR3 DNA: TGTGCCAGCAGCGACAGGTGGGGCAATCAGCCCCAGCATTTT; CDR3 protein: CASSDRWGNQPQHF
clone size: -; J gene: TRBJ2-1; D gene: TRBD2; V gene: TRBV7-3; CDR3 DNA: TGTGCCAGCAGCAAAGGACTAGCGGGGGGGCCCCATGAGCAGTTCTTC; CDR3 protein: CASSKGLAGGPHEQFF
clone size: few; J gene: TRBJ1-3; D gene: -; V gene: TRBV19; CDR3 DNA: TGTGCCAGTATAAGCGATGGAAACACCATATATTTT; CDR3 protein: CASISDGNTIYF
clone size: -; J gene: TRBJ1-5; D gene: -; V gene: TRBV9; CDR3 DNA: TGTGCCAGCAGCCCCCGGGGGGATAGCAATCAGCCCCAGCATTTT; CDR3 protein: CASSPRGDSNQPQHF
clone size: -; J gene: TRBJ1-1; D gene: -; V gene: TRBV7-8; CDR3 DNA: TGTGCCAGCATCCCAGGACCCGGAAGGGGCACTGAAGCTTTCTTT; CDR3 protein: CASIPGPGRGTEAFF
clone size: -; J gene: TRBJ1-1; D gene: -; V gene: TRBV6-5; CDR3 DNA: TGTGCCAGCACCTACAGGGAAATGAACACTGAAGCTTTCTTT; CDR3 protein: CASTYREMNTEAFF
clone size: medium-sized; J gene: TRBJ1-6; D gene: -; V gene: TRBV4-1; CDR3 DNA: TGCGCCAGCGGGCGGAGGGGAAGCTTAAACAATTCACCCCTCCACTTT; CDR3 protein: CASGRRGSLNNSPLHF
clone size: -; J gene: TRBJ1-2; D gene: TRBD1; V gene: TRBV6-5; CDR3 DNA: TGTGCCAGCAGTACAGGGGGCAAGGGTGGCTACACCTTC; CDR3 protein: CASSTGGKGGYTF
clone size: -; J gene: TRBJ2-7; D gene: TRBD1; V gene: TRBV9; CDR3 DNA: TGTGCCAGCAGCCCCGGACAGGTGGGATGGGGCTACGAGCAGTACTTC; CDR3 protein: CASSPGQVGWGYEQYF